This T cell receptor (beta chain) is from a study of shared clonotypes between healthy human individuals (dated by TCRdb to 2020 to 2022). As for the study more broadly: A few men and two women, aged 18 to 49 years, made up the cohort. Libraries were prepared and TCR repertoires were sequenced by different laboratories using diverse techniques, in order to increase sequencing depth and limit assay-specific biases. Between about 0.94 and 8.9 billion PBMCs per donor were obtained by leukapheresis. Per donor, three plates each were used for CD4 naive and CD4 memory, two for CD8 naive, and one for CD8 memory. Blood TCR repertoires of several healthy adults were deeply sequenced to estimate repertoire size and the extent of clonotype sharing between individuals.

Paper-wide results and their limitations: Based on pairwise subsampling, the degree of clonotype sharing among donors was expected to be affected by sequencing depth. Estimated clonotype richness was generally larger for naive than for memory subsets. About 5% of naive CD4, 3.5% of naive CD8, approximately 2.2% of memory CD4, and more than 0.35% of memory CD8 clonotypes were shared across a few donors. Incomplete sequencing was indicated by rarefaction of sorted-subset datasets, despite the large sequencing depth. The small number of donors limited the genetic and exposure-history diversity represented. Higher generation probabilities were observed for clonotypes shared by all four sorted-subset donors than for non-shared clonotypes. Sampling was restricted to blood, and TCR repertoires in tissues likely differ from the TCR repertoires found in blood.

The donors were healthy, HIV-negative adults who had no recently reported acute infections or vaccinations. Every donor was a Caucasian adult residing in Nashville, Tennessee, USA. Magnetic negative selection was used to enrich CD4+ T cells, after which naive cells were positively selected on CD45RA and the negative fraction became the memory subset. Blood was collected by leukapheresis, and PBMCs were isolated by Ficoll-Histopaque density gradient centrifugation and then cryopreserved in liquid nitrogen vapor phase. Analytical flow cytometry was used to check the purity and quantity of each magnetically sorted T cell population. Genomic DNA was isolated from every sorted fraction and measured by UV absorbance on a Nanodrop 2000c. Using the deep immunoSEQ assay, TCR CDR3 regions were amplified from genomic DNA by multiplex PCR. Genomic DNA extracted from each cell subset was distributed evenly over all wells of several immunoSEQ 96-well plates, and each plate served as one replicate. Each replicate PCR for sorted subsets received roughly 200 ng genomic DNA, equal to tens of thousands of T cell genomes. The purified libraries were quantified using a Qubit 3.0 fluorometer, sized with a Bioanalyzer 2100, and then quantified again using the KAPA Library Quantification kit. Every immunoSEQ 96-well plate was sequenced on a separate single-read 150-cycle Illumina NextSeq 550 flow cell. The paper's data handling went like this. Because only junctional sequences without quality scores were contained in the immunoSEQ output, filtering matching that applied to full-length reads could not be performed. To assign V/J genes and CDR3, sequences were annotated against IMGT germline references using PyIR, a Python wrapper for IgBLAST v1.9. Reads with weak V/J assignments (E-value above 1e-6), missing CDR3, stop codons, out-of-frame junctions, or ambiguous translated residues were removed. V3J clonotypes were defined as sequences sharing the same inferred V gene, J gene, and CDR3 amino acid sequence. To compute the percentage overlap between repertoires, the number of shared unique clonotypes was divided by the size of the smaller repertoire. Repertoire richness was assessed with RTK rarefaction, the Chao1 estimator, and Recon v2.1 estimates of unobserved clonotypes. For all TCRbeta clonotypes obtained by the gDNA method from a few donors, generation probabilities were computed with OLGA. TCRdb holds this immuneACCESS table with in-frame rearrangements only. Some clones are missing; in checked studies, unresolved V genes explain under half, and the rest has no known cause. That table supplies the V and J calls and clone size; D and trimming were determined from the DNA. For this sample the table gives about 2.4 million clones, of which roughly 92% were detected only once. The biggest ten clones account for roughly 0.15% of the sample.

For this clone: The antigen this receptor binds is unknown. There are no base qualities to consult, and no much larger clone falls within one base.

The CDR3 goes from the cysteine to the phenylalanine over 14 residues. Only the CDR3 part of the read is kept: 42 bases, read in frame from the first base. V and J are truncated by 4 bases and 5 bases respectively, leaving an intervening sequence of 15 bases. CDR1 and CDR2 are drawn from the germline V gene: MNHEY, SVGAGI. The sample was naive CD4+ T cells sorted from blood. The sample's cell subset or site label is to be understood as: CD45RA+ positively selected. This clonotype originated in a young man in good health. This chain joins TRBV6-5 to TRBJ2-7, with the D call tentatively TRBD1 or TRBD2, each fitting 6 bases. The CDR3 region has the sequence CASSFSQGRHEQYF. The nucleotides read TGTGCCAGCAGTTTCAGCCAGGGGAGGCACGAGCAGTACTTC.